The clone carrying this TCR beta chain was counted at least ten times. Its target is unknown. This beta chain turned up in a library designed for alpha chains; as an off-target read, its abundance says little. This sample stems from a study of spatial heterogeneity in lung cancer. Turning to the study itself: Strong correlation was found between tumor-region TCR transcript counts and a T cell module score from matched bulk RNA-seq. Study-wide points: How many expanded intratumoral alpha and beta TCRs were present tracked the tumor mutation count, which was a count of nonsynonymous mutations.

V was shortened by 6 bases and J by 5 bases, with 19 bases between the two germline ends. Germline V gene lookup returns CDR1 SEHNR and CDR2 FQNEAQ (reference sequence). The CDR3 loop spans 15 amino acids. Unique molecular identifiers tagged every individual TCR cDNA molecule. In TCRdb, the 5' RACE reads were re-called with MiXCR into one record per CDR3 protein. The sample yields several thousand distinct CDR3 sequences, over 11% seen once. The time point is: sample taken at primary tumor resection. Samples were donated by 72 untreated early-stage non-small cell lung cancer patients. This material consisted of lung tumor tissue, taken at surgery. The chain links TRBV7-9 to TRBJ1-1; D is uncertain. This TCR derives from a male donor with early-stage non-small cell lung cancer. The CDR3 sequence: CASRFLDGRATEAFF. Here the CDR3 DNA reads TGTGCCAGCAGGTTTTTGGACGGGCGGGCAACTGAAGCTTTCTTT.